Listed below are T cell receptor beta chains from one sample, sequenced in a study of T cell responses to AZD1222 COVID-19 vaccine. The assay was immunoSEQ multiplex PCR, and TCRdb's table has in-frame clones only and misses some. The sample holds fewer than 250,000 clones; 85% to 95% are singletons and the top ten take more than 0.8%. Sequences were derived from peripheral blood, sampled on day 0 of MenACWY control vaccination. The receptors derive from an adult in good health. Each CDR3 is given with its conserved first and last residue.

J: TRBJ1-1; V: TRBV7-2; CDR3: CASSSTGVTEAFF
J: TRBJ1-5; V: TRBV6-2/TRBV6-3; CDR3: CASSLGQGVNQPQHF
J: TRBJ1-2; V: TRBV30; CDR3: CAWSVQGSNYGYTF
J: TRBJ2-5; V: TRBV7-2; CDR3: CASSPRTGGVETQYF
J: TRBJ1-1; V: TRBV18; CDR3: CASSLGQVVDEAFF
J: TRBJ2-3; V: TRBV2; CDR3: CASRSRGTDTQYF
J: TRBJ2-2; V: TRBV7-2; CDR3: CASSLEVGQLFF
J: TRBJ1-6; V: TRBV6-5; CDR3: CASTPEGSYNSPLHF
J: TRBJ2-1; V: TRBV20-1; CDR3: CSAEDHEQFF
J: TRBJ1-2; V: TRBV6-5; CDR3: CASSPPGQGSGYTF
J: TRBJ2-1; V: TRBV5-6; CDR3: CASSLDGNSYNEQFF
J: TRBJ2-7; V: TRBV6-1; CDR3: CASSEATQTYEQYF
J: TRBJ2-3; V: TRBV9; CDR3: CASSVGTSGADTQYF
J: TRBJ1-3; V: TRBV12-3/TRBV12-4; CDR3: CASSLTRNTIYF
J: TRBJ1-5; V: TRBV5-1; CDR3: CASSSEGYSNQPQHF
J: TRBJ1-5; V: TRBV28; CDR3: CASSIEAQPQHF
J: TRBJ1-5; V: TRBV30; CDR3: CAWSVSGLGSNQPQHF
J: TRBJ1-4; V: TRBV19; CDR3: CASRQTNEKLFF
J: TRBJ1-3; V: TRBV7-2; CDR3: CASKLLGAEPGNTIYF
J: TRBJ2-1; V: TRBV6-5; CDR3: CASSLGIGPYNEQFF
J: TRBJ1-2; V: TRBV10-3; CDR3: CAISGQGRANYGYTF
J: TRBJ2-7; V: TRBV6-1; CDR3: CASSVSITGHLTYEQYF